Following are 8 T cell receptor beta chains from one sample sequenced in a study of blood T cell repertoires in COVID-19. The method was immunoSEQ multiplex PCR; TCRdb's version includes in-frame clones alone and lacks a portion of them. This table holds fewer than 350,000 clones, just over 90% found once. Material: PBMCs or T cells enriched from blood (not recorded which). The receptors stem from a woman aged 40 to 50 with acute COVID-19.

The gene calls are TRBV7-8 and TRBJ2-1; 9 nucleotides match TRBD2. CDR1 and CDR2 from the germline V gene are SGHVS and FQNEAQ. V gave up 6 bases and J gave up 7 bases; unmatched junction bases: 10. This CDR3 comprises 15 residues. The CDR3 DNA is TGTGCCAGCAGACACCGGACTAGCGAGACTAATGAGCAGTTCTTC. It codes for CASRHRTSETNEQFF.

The sample holds a few counts of this clone. The chain recombines TRBV7-4 with TRBJ2-2; D gene uncertain. The germline CDR1 and CDR2 sequences are SGHVT and SQSDAQ. With 0 bases removed from V and 0 bases from J, the gap between germline ends came to 11 bases. CDR3 length: 17 amino acids. The CDR3 is CASSLALQSANTGELFF. The CDR3 DNA sequence: TGTGCCAGCAGCTTAGCGCTGCAGTCCGCGAACACCGGGGAGCTGTTTTTT.

This clone was recorded once. This chain uses TRBV12-3 or TRBV12-4 with TRBJ1-1, with D hard to call. V lost 6 bases, J lost 4 bases, and 12 bases lay in between. CDR3 length: 13 amino acids. The CDR3 sequence: CASSIKRGTEAFF. The DNA for the CDR3 is TGTGCCAGCAGCATCAAACGCGGCACTGAAGCTTTCTTT.

The chain couples TRBV14 to TRBJ1-3, with D hard to call. Looked up from germline, CDR1 is SGHDN and CDR2 is FVKESK. There are 14 residues in the CDR3. Between the trimmed V and J ends, which lost 6 bases and 0 bases, there was a span of 9 bases. CDR3 nucleotides: TGTGCCAGCAGTCAATTCAACTCTGGAAACACCATATATTTT. Translation: CASSQFNSGNTIYF.

The V gene is TRBV6-5, the J gene TRBJ1-1; D not certain. V lost 6 bases and J lost 12, with 14 bases in between. This CDR3 has 11 residues. Looked up from germline, CDR1 is MNHEY and CDR2 is SVGAGI. The CDR3 DNA is TGTGCCAGCAGCCGTTCGGGTCTAACTTTCTTT. It codes for CASSRSGLTFF.

The chain has TRBV5-1 and TRBJ2-3, with 9 positions matching TRBD1. The CDR3 is made up of 14 amino acids. Germline-derived CDR1 and CDR2 are SGHRS and YFSETQ. Losses at the gene ends were 0 bases for V and 4 bases for J; bases not matched to a gene: 0. CDR3 bases: TGCGCCAGCAGCTTGGGACAGGGGGCAGATACGCAGTATTTT. This translates into CASSLGQGADTQYF.

The chain employs TRBV5-5 and TRBJ1-2; 7 nucleotides agree with TRBD1. The CDR3 is 14 residues long. The germline V gene encodes CDR1 SGHKS and CDR2 YYEKEE (reference sequence). With V trimmed by 7 bases and J by 8 bases, 14 bases remained unmatched. CDR3 residues: CASRRDRVYGGYTF. CDR3 DNA sequence: TGTGCCAGCCGCCGCGACAGGGTGTACGGAGGCTACACCTTC.

The CDR3 sequence is CASSPRGEYGYTF. CDR3 nucleotide sequence: TGTGCCAGTAGTCCCCGGGGTGAATATGGCTACACCTTC. V and J are TRBV19 and TRBJ1-2; no clear D. The CDR3 extends over 13 amino acids. V was pared by 5 bases and J by 5 bases, with 12 bases between. Germline CDR1 is LNHDA and CDR2 is SQIVND (reference sequence). Full variable domain (rest looked up from reference TRBV19 and TRBJ1-2): DGGITQSPKYLFRKEGQNVTLSCEQNLNHDAMYWYRQDPGQGLRLIYYSQIVNDFQKGDIAEGYSVSREKKESFPLTVTSAQKNPTAFYLCASSPRGEYGYTFGSGTRLTVV.